This T cell receptor (beta chain) was retrieved from a study of Graves' ophthalmopathy and Graves' hyperthyroidism. Amplification targeted the TCR beta CDR3 regions, with RNA transcripts as the source material. RT-PCR was first run with HTBI primers, then multiplex PCR in a second round. TCRdb processed the multiplex PCR reads anew with MiXCR; each CDR3 protein has one entry. The sample yields roughly 400,000 distinct CDR3 sequences, about 17% seen once. Each hyperthyroidism patient was newly diagnosed, with under 2 months' duration, and aged 18 to 65. PBMCs stemmed from approximately 9.7 ml of fresh peripheral blood. There are many counts of this clonotype. Its antigen is unidentified. Germline V gene lookup returns CDR1 MNHNS and CDR2 SASEGT. This CDR3 comprises 15 residues. Trimming cost V 6 bases and J 0 bases, with 15 bases left between them. Whole-study findings and limits: Blood samples also showed most expanded thyroid clonotypes exceeding 0.001 frequency.

The rearrangement joins TRBV6-1 to TRBJ2-7; weak D call: TRBD1 (6 bases). The TCR was taken from an adult woman with stable Graves' hyperthyroidism. The sequenced sample consisted of peripheral blood. In DNA form, the CDR3 reads TGTGCCAGCAGGGAACAGGGTCGGGGCTCCTACGAGCAGTACTTC. Translation gives CASREQGRGSYEQYF.